A selection of T cell receptor beta chains follows, all from one sample in a study of blood T cell repertoires in COVID-19. This table comes from immunoSEQ multiplex PCR, and its TCRdb copy is limited to in-frame clones, with some not included. The top ten clones hold about 3.5% of a sample with hundreds of thousands of clones, about 73% of them seen once. Sequencing used peripheral blood. Receptors originate from an elderly woman with acute or convalescent COVID-19. The CDR3 runs from the conserved cysteine through the conserved F or W. A D gene is named only where the DNA matches it firmly. Clone size appears in some rows only: once, few, many, or a class for an expanded clone.

d_call: NA; j_call: TRBJ2-2; v_call: TRBV19; clone_size: NA; cdr3_nt: TGTGCCAGTAGCTTTTCGGAGGTTACCGGGGAGCTGTTTTTT; cdr3_aa: CASSFSEVTGELFF
d_call: NA; j_call: TRBJ1-1; v_call: TRBV10-2; clone_size: NA; cdr3_nt: TGCGCCAGCAGCCAAGACAGGGAAGCTTTCTTT; cdr3_aa: CASSQDREAFF
d_call: NA; j_call: TRBJ1-1; v_call: TRBV5-1; clone_size: few; cdr3_nt: TGCGCCAGCAGCTTGGGAGGGGGTGGGAACACTGAAGCTTTCTTT; cdr3_aa: CASSLGGGGNTEAFF
d_call: NA; j_call: TRBJ1-1; v_call: TRBV18; clone_size: NA; cdr3_nt: TGTGCCAGCTCACCACGGGCGGGGCCTGAAGCTTTCTTT; cdr3_aa: CASSPRAGPEAFF
d_call: TRBD1; j_call: TRBJ2-1; v_call: TRBV18; clone_size: NA; cdr3_nt: TGTGCCAGCTCACCGGACAGGGGGCAATACAATGAGCAGTTCTTC; cdr3_aa: CASSPDRGQYNEQFF
d_call: NA; j_call: TRBJ2-3; v_call: TRBV6-2/TRBV6-3; clone_size: NA; cdr3_nt: TGTGCCAGCAGTTACGGGGTCGGGACTAGCACAGATACGCAGTATTTT; cdr3_aa: CASSYGVGTSTDTQYF
d_call: TRBD1; j_call: TRBJ1-4; v_call: TRBV28; clone_size: NA; cdr3_nt: TGTGCCAGCAGTTCAGTTGGACAGGGGTACGAAAAACTGTTTTTT; cdr3_aa: CASSSVGQGYEKLFF
d_call: NA; j_call: TRBJ1-1; v_call: TRBV18; clone_size: NA; cdr3_nt: TGTGCCAGCTCACCGTCGTGGGGCAGGGGGAACACTGAAGCTTTCTTT; cdr3_aa: CASSPSWGRGNTEAFF
d_call: NA; j_call: TRBJ1-1; v_call: TRBV9; clone_size: once; cdr3_nt: TGTGCCAGCAGCGTAGGGGGCGAGGTTGGAACTGAAGCTTTCTTT; cdr3_aa: CASSVGGEVGTEAFF
d_call: NA; j_call: TRBJ1-1; v_call: TRBV6-4; clone_size: NA; cdr3_nt: TGTGCCAGCAGTGACTCGAACGGGGAATACACTGAAGCTTTCTTT; cdr3_aa: CASSDSNGEYTEAFF
d_call: NA; j_call: TRBJ2-6; v_call: TRBV18; clone_size: NA; cdr3_nt: TGTGCCAGCTCAATTCAGGGTCCTGGGGCCAACGTCCTGACTTTC; cdr3_aa: CASSIQGPGANVLTF
d_call: NA; j_call: TRBJ2-7; v_call: TRBV19; clone_size: NA; cdr3_nt: TGTGCCAGTAGTATAGGTGGACGGGGTTACGAGCAGTACTTC; cdr3_aa: CASSIGGRGYEQYF
d_call: NA; j_call: TRBJ1-5; v_call: TRBV6-5; clone_size: NA; cdr3_nt: TGTGCCACCTCTTCTGGGTACAGCCAGCATTTT; cdr3_aa: CATSSGYSQHF
d_call: NA; j_call: TRBJ1-5; v_call: TRBV27; clone_size: NA; cdr3_nt: TGTGCCAGCAGTTTCAGGGGCAGTCAGCCCCAGCATTTT; cdr3_aa: CASSFRGSQPQHF
d_call: TRBD1; j_call: TRBJ1-6; v_call: TRBV3-1/TRBV3-2; clone_size: NA; cdr3_nt: TGTGCCAGCAGCCAGCCCGGGACAGGGTATACACCCCTCCACTTT; cdr3_aa: CASSQPGTGYTPLHF
d_call: NA; j_call: TRBJ2-1; v_call: TRBV5-5; clone_size: NA; cdr3_nt: TGTGCCAGCAGCTTGGTGTCGAGTTTTGAGCAGTTCTTC; cdr3_aa: CASSLVSSFEQFF
d_call: TRBD2; j_call: TRBJ2-1; v_call: TRBV6-4; clone_size: NA; cdr3_nt: TGTGCCAGCAGTCCCTCCATAGCGGGAGTTCGGTATGAGCAGTTCTTC; cdr3_aa: CASSPSIAGVRYEQFF
d_call: NA; j_call: TRBJ1-2; v_call: TRBV18; clone_size: NA; cdr3_nt: TGTGCCAGCTCACCACCCGGGGGGCTATCCTATGGCTACACCTTC; cdr3_aa: CASSPPGGLSYGYTF
d_call: NA; j_call: TRBJ2-7; v_call: TRBV7-9; clone_size: NA; cdr3_nt: TGTGCCAGCAGCCCCCCCGGGTGGGTCCAAGTATACGAGCAGTACTTC; cdr3_aa: CASSPPGWVQVYEQYF
d_call: NA; j_call: TRBJ1-2; v_call: TRBV6-6; clone_size: NA; cdr3_nt: TGTGCCAGCAGCCCAGGGGAGTACTATGGCTACACCTTC; cdr3_aa: CASSPGEYYGYTF
d_call: TRBD1; j_call: TRBJ1-2; v_call: TRBV6-2/TRBV6-3; clone_size: NA; cdr3_nt: TGTGCCAGCAGTTCGGGACAGGGTCCCCTCTACACCTTC; cdr3_aa: CASSSGQGPLYTF
d_call: TRBD1; j_call: TRBJ1-5; v_call: TRBV20-1; clone_size: NA; cdr3_nt: TGCAGTGCTAGTCCTGACAGGGGCAATCAGCCCCAGCATTTT; cdr3_aa: CSASPDRGNQPQHF
d_call: NA; j_call: TRBJ1-3; v_call: TRBV3-1/TRBV3-2; clone_size: NA; cdr3_nt: TGTGCCAGCAGCCAAGATGGAGGGGATCATGGAAACACCATATATTTT; cdr3_aa: CASSQDGGDHGNTIYF
d_call: NA; j_call: TRBJ1-4; v_call: TRBV29-1; clone_size: NA; cdr3_nt: TGCAGCGTTTCGGGAGGGGGAGGAATTGAAAAACTGTTTTTT; cdr3_aa: CSVSGGGGIEKLFF
d_call: NA; j_call: TRBJ1-4; v_call: TRBV6-1; clone_size: NA; cdr3_nt: TGTGCCAGCAGTGAGGGGGCTAGGGAAAAACTGTTTTTT; cdr3_aa: CASSEGAREKLFF
d_call: NA; j_call: TRBJ1-1; v_call: TRBV19; clone_size: NA; cdr3_nt: TGTGCCAGTAGTATTTGGGGGGTGAACACTGAAGCTTTCTTT; cdr3_aa: CASSIWGVNTEAFF
d_call: NA; j_call: TRBJ2-3; v_call: TRBV7-9; clone_size: NA; cdr3_nt: TGTGCCAGCAGCTTAGTTATAGATACGCAGTATTTT; cdr3_aa: CASSLVIDTQYF
d_call: NA; j_call: TRBJ1-1; v_call: TRBV20-1; clone_size: NA; cdr3_nt: TGCAGTGCTAGTACACAGATTGAAGCTTTCTTT; cdr3_aa: CSASTQIEAFF
d_call: NA; j_call: TRBJ2-1; v_call: TRBV6-1; clone_size: NA; cdr3_nt: TGTGCCAGCAGTGAAGTCGTAAACTTAGAGCAGTTCTTC; cdr3_aa: CASSEVVNLEQFF
d_call: TRBD2; j_call: TRBJ2-7; v_call: TRBV6-5; clone_size: NA; cdr3_nt: TGTGCCAGCAGGGAGGGAGGGACGGGGGAGCAGTACTTC; cdr3_aa: CASREGGTGEQYF
d_call: TRBD1; j_call: TRBJ1-5; v_call: TRBV10-3; clone_size: NA; cdr3_nt: TGTGCCATCAGTATGACAGGGGACAATCAGCCCCAGCATTTT; cdr3_aa: CAISMTGDNQPQHF
d_call: NA; j_call: TRBJ1-5; v_call: TRBV4-1; clone_size: NA; cdr3_nt: TGCGCCAGCAGCCAACTACAGGGTTCTCAGCCCCAGCATTTT; cdr3_aa: CASSQLQGSQPQHF
d_call: TRBD1; j_call: TRBJ2-5; v_call: TRBV2; clone_size: few; cdr3_nt: TGTGCCAGCAGTGGGGGGACAGGGGGCGGTAGCGCGACCCAGTACTTC; cdr3_aa: CASSGGTGGGSATQYF